This TCR beta chain was captured in a study of shared clonotypes between healthy human individuals. The naive CD8 population came from CD45RO-negative cells selected for CCR7, without terminally differentiated effector memory CD45RA+ cells. In the original analysis: Junction-only sequences produced by ImmunoSEQ had no quality scores, so filtering differed. Assay: immunoSEQ multiplex PCR; the TCRdb copy retains only in-frame clones and omits some. That table supplies the V and J calls and clone size; D and trimming were determined from the DNA. The top ten clones hold under 1.5% of a sample with nearly 2 million clones, around 96% of them seen once. Between the trimmed V and J ends, which lost 5 bases and 6 bases, there was a span of 17 bases. CDR1 and CDR2 from the germline V gene are LNHDA and SQIVND (reference sequence). CDR3 length equals 15 residues.

This rearrangement joins TRBV19 to TRBJ2-1; D is perhaps TRBD2 (6 bases). This sequence was found in a man younger than 30 in good health. Source material: naive CD8+ T cells sorted from blood. The CDR3 DNA reads as TGTGCCAGTAGTCCAGGGACTGGTGTCCTCAATGAGCAGTTCTTC. Protein sequence: CASSPGTGVLNEQFF.